The 13 T cell receptor beta chains presented below share a single source sample, sequenced in a study of blood T cell repertoires in COVID-19 (dated by TCRdb to about 2020). To prepare the library, the immunoSEQ multiplex PCR assay was applied. This is the immuneACCESS table as TCRdb keeps it, with only in-frame sequences that have V and J called. A part of the clones is gone; compared with another copy, unresolved V genes explain less than half, and the rest is unexplained. The sample profile shows 150,000 or so clones; 65% to 85% of them were found once. The ten largest clones take up around 5.1% of the sample. Sequences were obtained from PBMCs or T cells enriched from blood (not recorded which). The receptors derive from a man aged 65 to 85 who had been exposed to COVID-19.

V usage is TRBV2 and J usage is TRBJ2-3; 7 bases align to TRBD2. J lost 0 bases, V lost 2 bases, and 2 bases had no gene match. The CDR3 extends over 15 amino acids. Germline CDR1 SNHLY, CDR2 FYNNEI. In DNA form, the CDR3 reads TGTGCCAGCAGTGAAAGTAGCGGGAGCACAGATACGCAGTATTTT. Translating it yields CASSESSGSTDTQYF. Looking up the rest from reference TRBV2 and TRBJ2-3 gives the full variable domain: EPEVTQTPSHQVTQMGQEVILRCVPISNHLYFYWYRQILGQKVEFLVSFYNNEISEKSEIFDDQFSVERPDGSNFTLKIRSTKLEDSAMYFCASSESSGSTDTQYFGPGTRLTVL.

The J gene is TRBJ2-5, the V gene TRBV19; 7 bases fit TRBD1. Per germline, CDR1 LNHDA and CDR2 SQIVND (reference sequence). The CDR3 is 14 amino acids. The V segment lost 8 bases and the J segment 1 base; nucleotides outside the gene matches: 7. DNA of the CDR3: TGTGCCAGTCATACCGGGACAGTCCAAGAGACCCAGTACTTC. As protein: CASHTGTVQETQYF.

This clone was picked up one time. This chain connects TRBV6-4 to TRBJ1-5; 7 bases are shared with TRBD1. V lost 6 bases, J lost 2 bases, and 4 bases stayed unmatched. The germline CDR1 and CDR2 sequences are MRHNA and SNTAGT. The CDR3 contains 14 residues. In nucleotides, the CDR3 is TGTGCCAGCAGGACCGGGACAGGCAATCAGCCCCAGCATTTT. Protein sequence: CASRTGTGNQPQHF.

The rearrangement uses TRBV6-1 and TRBJ1-5, with TRBD1 matching over 8 bases. V lost 6 bases to trimming and J lost 3 bases; unmatched junction nucleotides: 7. This CDR3 contains 15 residues. Germline CDR1 MNHNS, CDR2 SASEGT. CDR3 loop: CASRGSDRDNQPQHF. The DNA of the CDR3 is TGTGCCAGCAGAGGCTCGGACAGGGACAATCAGCCCCAGCATTTT.

This clone was picked up a small number of times. The chain joins TRBV6-5 to TRBJ1-2, with D maybe TRBD1 (5 bases). Germline V lookup: CDR1 MNHEY, CDR2 SVGAGI. Deletions cut 5 bases from V and 4 bases from J, with 17 bases between. This CDR3 comprises 15 residues. The DNA for the CDR3 is TGTGCCAGCAGTCCTGACAGAACCCCCACCTATGGCTACACCTTC. Amino acids: CASSPDRTPTYGYTF.

Regarding this clone: One end of the junction varies from germline; a read error may be responsible. The CDR3 nucleotides are TGTGTCAGCGAGGGTGCAAAGGCCTGTGGAAACACCATATATTTT. Its translation is CVSEGAKACGNTIYF. The chain joins TRBV7-8 to TRBJ1-3; no firm D call. Germline loops: CDR1 SGHVS, CDR2 FQNEAQ. This CDR3 has 15 residues.

The chain combines TRBV28 with TRBJ1-2, with TRBD1 identical over 7 bases. Trimming at V came to 2 bases and at J to 7 bases, leaving 4 bases not matched to a gene. Germline values: CDR1 MDHEN, CDR2 SYDVKM. This CDR3 is built from 13 residues. The DNA for the CDR3 is TGTGCCAGCAGTTTAGTGCAGGGGGGTGGCTACACCTTC. It translates to CASSLVQGGGYTF.

The chain uses TRBV5-1 and TRBJ1-1; D might be TRBD1 (6 bases). The CDR3 extends over 16 amino acids. V shed 0 bases and J shed 1 base, with 13 bases lying between them. Germline CDR1 is SGHRS and CDR2 is YFSETQ. This chain's CDR3 is CASSLGAARGNTEAFF. The CDR3 DNA sequence: TGCGCCAGCAGCTTGGGTGCGGCCAGGGGGAACACTGAAGCTTTCTTT.

The chain joins TRBV18 to TRBJ1-5, with D hard to call. The germline gives CDR1 KGHSH, CDR2 LQKENI. V was clipped by 1 base and J by 2 bases, with 9 bases between them. The CDR3 extends over 15 amino acids. CDR3 sequence (DNA): TGTGCCAGCTCACCACAAATAGGAGGCAATCAGCCCCAGCATTTT. Translating gives CASSPQIGGNQPQHF.

This rearrangement joins TRBV21-1 to TRBJ1-1. TRBV21-1 is a pseudogene locus. This CDR3 contains 15 residues. The CDR3 bases are TGTGCCAGCAGCAAAGCGGAGACGGTGAACACTGAAGCTTTCTTT. This encodes CASSKAETVNTEAFF.

V is TRBV7-8 and J is TRBJ1-2, with D uncertain. Deletions cut 1 base from V and 0 bases from J, with 12 bases between. Germline loops: CDR1 SGHVS, CDR2 FQNEAQ. The CDR3 is 16 residues long. CDR3 region: CASSLGVQLPNYGYTF. As DNA, the CDR3 is TGTGCCAGCAGCTTAGGTGTACAGCTCCCTAACTATGGCTACACCTTC.

V gene TRBV6-1 combines with J gene TRBJ1-3; possible D gene TRBD1, 6 bases. From germline, CDR1 is MNHNS and CDR2 SASEGT. The CDR3 sequence is 15 residues long. Deletions cut 2 bases from V and 7 bases from J, with 15 bases between. CDR3 residues: CASSESQGMRNTIYF. CDR3 bases: TGTGCCAGCAGTGAATCCCAGGGGATGAGGAACACCATATATTTT.

The chain uses TRBV29-1 and TRBJ2-7; 9 positions agree with TRBD1. The germline CDR1 and CDR2 sequences are SQVTM and ANQGSEA. Trimming took 5 bases from V and 0 from J; bases not matched to a gene: 5. The CDR3 has 14 residues. CDR3 protein: CSVPGTGNSYEQYF. The CDR3 DNA is TGCAGCGTTCCCGGGACAGGGAACTCCTACGAGCAGTACTTC.